Listed below are T cell receptor beta chains from one sample, sequenced in a study of blood T cell repertoires in COVID-19. TCRdb's table, derived via immunoSEQ multiplex PCR, lists solely in-frame clones and lacks some. Of around 20,000 clones listed, roughly nine tenths are singletons. Sample: peripheral blood. The receptors stem from a human donor with active COVID-19. The donor label of this sample is uncertain. Each CDR3 is given with its conserved first and last residue. Each record gives: D gene, J gene, V gene, clone size, CDR3 protein, CDR3 DNA. A D gene is named only where the DNA matches it firmly. Where a row states a size, it is once, few, many or the class of an expanded clone; other rows omit it.

D gene: TRBD2; J gene: TRBJ2-7; V gene: TRBV4-2; clone size: .; CDR3 protein: CASSRSGAFYEQYF; CDR3 DNA: TGTGCCAGCAGCCGGAGCGGGGCCTTCTACGAGCAGTACTTC
D gene: .; J gene: TRBJ2-5; V gene: TRBV10-3; clone size: few; CDR3 protein: CAISGTTFQETQYF; CDR3 DNA: TGTGCCATCAGTGGAACTACCTTCCAAGAGACCCAGTACTTC
D gene: .; J gene: TRBJ2-1; V gene: TRBV19; clone size: .; CDR3 protein: CASSDGGPNEQFF; CDR3 DNA: TGTGCCAGTAGTGACGGGGGGCCGAATGAGCAGTTCTTC
D gene: TRBD1; J gene: TRBJ1-2; V gene: TRBV10-3; clone size: few; CDR3 protein: CAISGQGAAYGYTF; CDR3 DNA: TGTGCCATCAGTGGACAGGGGGCTGCCTATGGCTACACCTTC
D gene: .; J gene: TRBJ2-7; V gene: TRBV21-1; clone size: .; CDR3 protein: CASSTPGLSSYEQYF; CDR3 DNA: TGTGCCAGCAGCACCCCGGGACTGAGCTCCTACGAGCAGTACTTC
D gene: .; J gene: TRBJ2-7; V gene: TRBV2; clone size: few; CDR3 protein: CASISVPYEQYF; CDR3 DNA: TGTGCCAGCATTAGCGTACCTTACGAGCAGTACTTC
D gene: .; J gene: TRBJ2-7; V gene: TRBV19; clone size: .; CDR3 protein: CASSISLGPAYEQYF; CDR3 DNA: TGTGCCAGTAGTATTTCGTTGGGGCCCGCCTACGAGCAGTACTTC
D gene: .; J gene: TRBJ1-1; V gene: TRBV19; clone size: .; CDR3 protein: CASSSGDPEAFF; CDR3 DNA: TGTGCCAGTAGTTCGGGGGACCCTGAAGCTTTCTTT
D gene: TRBD1; J gene: TRBJ2-6; V gene: TRBV4-1; clone size: .; CDR3 protein: CASSASPGQPPLSGANVLTF; CDR3 DNA: TGCGCCAGCAGCGCAAGCCCGGGACAGCCACCGCTCTCTGGGGCCAACGTCCTGACTTTC
D gene: TRBD1; J gene: TRBJ2-7; V gene: TRBV19; clone size: .; CDR3 protein: CASSGDRGKSYEQYF; CDR3 DNA: TGTGCCAGTAGTGGAGACAGGGGAAAGTCCTACGAGCAGTACTTC
D gene: .; J gene: TRBJ2-4; V gene: TRBV9; clone size: .; CDR3 protein: CASSSGGLDIQYF; CDR3 DNA: TGTGCCAGCAGCTCAGGAGGATTGGACATTCAGTACTTC
D gene: TRBD2; J gene: TRBJ2-7; V gene: TRBV3-1/TRBV3-2; clone size: .; CDR3 protein: CASRLSGSSYEQYF; CDR3 DNA: TGTGCCAGCAGACTTAGCGGGAGCTCCTACGAGCAGTACTTC
D gene: .; J gene: TRBJ1-2; V gene: TRBV18; clone size: .; CDR3 protein: CASSPDSTALNYGYTF; CDR3 DNA: TGTGCCAGCTCACCGGACAGTACTGCTCTTAACTATGGCTACACCTTC
D gene: TRBD2; J gene: TRBJ2-3; V gene: TRBV29-1; clone size: .; CDR3 protein: CSSSGGLRPDTQYF; CDR3 DNA: TGCAGCTCCTCGGGGGGACTAAGGCCAGATACGCAGTATTTT